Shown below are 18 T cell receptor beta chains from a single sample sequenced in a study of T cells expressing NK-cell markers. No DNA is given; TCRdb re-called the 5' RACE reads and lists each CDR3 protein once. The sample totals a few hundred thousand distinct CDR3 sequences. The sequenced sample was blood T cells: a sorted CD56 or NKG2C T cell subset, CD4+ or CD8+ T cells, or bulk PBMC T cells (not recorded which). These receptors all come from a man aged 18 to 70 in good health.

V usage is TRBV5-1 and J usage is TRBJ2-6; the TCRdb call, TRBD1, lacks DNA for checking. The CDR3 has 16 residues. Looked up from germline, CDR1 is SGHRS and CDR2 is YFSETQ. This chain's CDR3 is CASHQGWSSGANVLTF.

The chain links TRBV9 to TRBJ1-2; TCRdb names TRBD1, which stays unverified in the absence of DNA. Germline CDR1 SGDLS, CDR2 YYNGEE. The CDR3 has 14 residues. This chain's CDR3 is CASSVGDRTPGYTF.

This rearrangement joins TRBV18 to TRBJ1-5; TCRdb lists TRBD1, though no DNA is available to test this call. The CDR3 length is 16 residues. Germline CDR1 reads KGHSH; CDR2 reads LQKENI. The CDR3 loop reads CASSPDRGNSNQPQHF. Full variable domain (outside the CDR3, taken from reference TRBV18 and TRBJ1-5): NAGVMQNPRHLVRRRGQEARLRCSPMKGHSHVYWYRQLPEEGLKFMVYLQKENIIDESGMPKERFSAEFPKEGPSILRIQQVVRGDSAAYFCASSPDRGNSNQPQHFGDGTRLSIL.

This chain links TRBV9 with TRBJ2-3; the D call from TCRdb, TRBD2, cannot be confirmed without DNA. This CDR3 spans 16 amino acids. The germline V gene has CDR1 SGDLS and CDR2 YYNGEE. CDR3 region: CASSVGQRGYTDTQYF.

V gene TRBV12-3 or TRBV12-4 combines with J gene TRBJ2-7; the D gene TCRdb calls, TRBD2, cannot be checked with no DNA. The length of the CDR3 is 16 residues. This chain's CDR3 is CASRPYAGTNSYEQYF.

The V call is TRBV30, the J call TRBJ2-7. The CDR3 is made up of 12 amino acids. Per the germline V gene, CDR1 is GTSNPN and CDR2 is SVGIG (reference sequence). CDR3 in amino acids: CALSGSTYEQYF. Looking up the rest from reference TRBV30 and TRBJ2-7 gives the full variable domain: SQTIHQWPATLVQPVGSPLSLECTVEGTSNPNLYWYRQAAGRGLQLLFYSVGIGQISSEVPQNLSASRPQDRQFILSSKKLLLSDSGFYLCALSGSTYEQYFGPGTRLTVT.

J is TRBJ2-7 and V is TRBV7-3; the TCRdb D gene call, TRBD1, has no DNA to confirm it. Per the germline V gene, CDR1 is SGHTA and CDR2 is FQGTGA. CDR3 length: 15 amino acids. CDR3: CASSRYPGQTYEQYF.

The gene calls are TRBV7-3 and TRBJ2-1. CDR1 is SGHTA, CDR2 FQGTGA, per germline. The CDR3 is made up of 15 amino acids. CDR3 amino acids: CASSLVASSYNEQFF.

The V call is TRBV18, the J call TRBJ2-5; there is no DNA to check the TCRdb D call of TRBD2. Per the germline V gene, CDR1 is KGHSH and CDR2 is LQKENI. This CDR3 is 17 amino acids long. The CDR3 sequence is CASSLGTLAGVFGTQYF.

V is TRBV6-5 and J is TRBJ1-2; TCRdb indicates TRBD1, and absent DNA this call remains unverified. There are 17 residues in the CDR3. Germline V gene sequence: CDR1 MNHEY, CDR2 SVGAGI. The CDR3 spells CASSYRTHRAEGYGYTF.

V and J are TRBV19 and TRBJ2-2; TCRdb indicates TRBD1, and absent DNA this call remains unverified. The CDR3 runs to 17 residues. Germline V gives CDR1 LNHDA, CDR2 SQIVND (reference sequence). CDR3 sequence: CASSTQRTGKNTGELFF.

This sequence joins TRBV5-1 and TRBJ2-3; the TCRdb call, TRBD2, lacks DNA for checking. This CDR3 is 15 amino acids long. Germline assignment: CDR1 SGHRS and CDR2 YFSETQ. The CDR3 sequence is CASSLGLPLQDTQYF.

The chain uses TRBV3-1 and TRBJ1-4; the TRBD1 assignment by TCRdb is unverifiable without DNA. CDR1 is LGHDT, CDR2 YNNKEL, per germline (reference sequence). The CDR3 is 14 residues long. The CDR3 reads CASSQRDGNEKLFF.

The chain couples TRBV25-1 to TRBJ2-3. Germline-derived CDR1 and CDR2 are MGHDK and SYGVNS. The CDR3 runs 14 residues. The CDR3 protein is CASSDYGDTDTQYF.

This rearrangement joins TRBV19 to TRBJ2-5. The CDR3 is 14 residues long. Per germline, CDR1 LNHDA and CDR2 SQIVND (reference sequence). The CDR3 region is CASSPEVFQETQYF.

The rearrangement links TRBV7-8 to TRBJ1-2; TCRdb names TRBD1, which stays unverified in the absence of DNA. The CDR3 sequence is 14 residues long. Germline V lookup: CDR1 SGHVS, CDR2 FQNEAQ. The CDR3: CASSFTGPNYGYTF.

This CDR3 reads CASSLGRGNTEAFF. The V gene is TRBV27, the J gene TRBJ1-1; TCRdb selects TRBD1, and the lack of DNA leaves this call unchecked. The CDR3 totals 14 residues. Germline-derived CDR1 and CDR2 are MNHEY and SMNVEV (reference sequence).

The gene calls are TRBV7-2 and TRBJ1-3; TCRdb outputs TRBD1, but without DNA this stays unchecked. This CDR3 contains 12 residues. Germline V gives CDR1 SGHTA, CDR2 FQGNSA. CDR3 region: CASSPRQGTIYF.